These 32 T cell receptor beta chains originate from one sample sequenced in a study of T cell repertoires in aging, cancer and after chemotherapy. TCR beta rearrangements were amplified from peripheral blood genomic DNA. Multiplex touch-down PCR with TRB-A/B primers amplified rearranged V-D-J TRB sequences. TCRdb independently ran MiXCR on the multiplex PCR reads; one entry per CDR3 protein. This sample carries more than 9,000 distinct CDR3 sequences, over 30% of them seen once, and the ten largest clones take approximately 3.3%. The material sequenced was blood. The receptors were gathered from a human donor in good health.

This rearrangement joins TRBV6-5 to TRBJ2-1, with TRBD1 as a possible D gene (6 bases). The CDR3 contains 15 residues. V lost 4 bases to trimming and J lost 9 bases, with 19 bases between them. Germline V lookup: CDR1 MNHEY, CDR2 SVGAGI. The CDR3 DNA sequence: TGTGCCAGCAGTTGCTCGGGGCAGGGGTTGTCTGAGCAGTTCTTC. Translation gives CASSCSGQGLSEQFF.

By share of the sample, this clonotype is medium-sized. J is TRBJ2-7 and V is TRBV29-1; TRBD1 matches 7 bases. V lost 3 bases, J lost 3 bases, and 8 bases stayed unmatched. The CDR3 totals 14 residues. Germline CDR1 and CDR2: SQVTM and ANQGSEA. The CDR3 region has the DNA TGCAGCGTTGATGTTGGCAGGGGGAACTACGAGCAGTACTTC. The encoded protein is CSVDVGRGNYEQYF.

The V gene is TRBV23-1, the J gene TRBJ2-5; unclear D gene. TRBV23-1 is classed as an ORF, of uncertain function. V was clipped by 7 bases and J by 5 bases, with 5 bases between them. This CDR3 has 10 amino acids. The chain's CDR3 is CASITETQYF. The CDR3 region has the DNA TGCGCCAGCATTACCGAGACCCAGTACTTC.

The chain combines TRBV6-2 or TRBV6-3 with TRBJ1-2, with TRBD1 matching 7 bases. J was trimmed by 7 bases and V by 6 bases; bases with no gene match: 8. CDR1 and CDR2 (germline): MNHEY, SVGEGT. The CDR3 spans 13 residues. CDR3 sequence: CASRPTGASGYTF. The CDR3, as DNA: TGTGCCAGCAGACCCACAGGGGCATCTGGCTACACCTTC.

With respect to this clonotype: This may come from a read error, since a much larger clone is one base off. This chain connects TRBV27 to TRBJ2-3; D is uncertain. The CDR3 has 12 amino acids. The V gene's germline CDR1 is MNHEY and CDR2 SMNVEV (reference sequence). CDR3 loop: CARSLFPDTQYF. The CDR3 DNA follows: TGTGCCCGCAGTTTATTTCCAGATACGCAGTATTTT.

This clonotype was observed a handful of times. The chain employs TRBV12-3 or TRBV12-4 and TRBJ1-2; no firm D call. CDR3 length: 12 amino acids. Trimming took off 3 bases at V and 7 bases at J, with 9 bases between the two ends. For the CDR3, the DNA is TGTGCCAGCAGTTTGGGCTTACGTGGCTACACCTTC. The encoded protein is CASSLGLRGYTF.

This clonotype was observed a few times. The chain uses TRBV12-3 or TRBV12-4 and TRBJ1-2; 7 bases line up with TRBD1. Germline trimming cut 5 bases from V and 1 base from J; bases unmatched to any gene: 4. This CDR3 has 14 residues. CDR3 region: CASSPGQSNYGYTF. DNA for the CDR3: TGTGCCAGCAGTCCGGGACAGAGTAACTATGGCTACACCTTC.

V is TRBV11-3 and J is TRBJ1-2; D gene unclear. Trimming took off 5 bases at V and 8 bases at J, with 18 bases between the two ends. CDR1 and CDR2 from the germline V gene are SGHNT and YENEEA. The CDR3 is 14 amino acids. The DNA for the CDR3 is TGTGCCAGCAGCCCGACCGGGCCGGAGGAGGGCTACACCTTC. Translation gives CASSPTGPEEGYTF.

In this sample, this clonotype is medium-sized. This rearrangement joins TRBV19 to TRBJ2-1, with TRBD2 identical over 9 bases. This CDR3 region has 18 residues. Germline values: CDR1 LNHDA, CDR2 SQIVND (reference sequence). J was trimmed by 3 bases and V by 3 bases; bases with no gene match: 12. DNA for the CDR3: TGTGCCAGTAGTATCCAGCCAGCGGGGGGTACCTACTACAATGAGCAGTTCTTC. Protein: CASSIQPAGGTYYNEQFF.

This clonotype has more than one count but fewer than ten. CDR3 residues: CATSPSASTDTQYF. DNA of the CDR3: TGTGCCACATCTCCGTCCGCTAGCACAGATACGCAGTATTTT. V gene TRBV24-1 combines with J gene TRBJ2-3; D not certain. V lost 10 bases to trimming and J lost 0 bases, with 13 bases between them. Germline values: CDR1 KGHDR, CDR2 SFDVKD. The CDR3 totals 14 residues.

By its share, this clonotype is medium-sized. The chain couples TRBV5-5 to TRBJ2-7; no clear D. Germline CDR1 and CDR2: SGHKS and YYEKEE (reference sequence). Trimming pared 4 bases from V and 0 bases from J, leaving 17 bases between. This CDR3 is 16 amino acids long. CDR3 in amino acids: CASSPRAGPLSYEQYF. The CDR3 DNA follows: TGTGCCAGCAGCCCCCGCGCAGGACCCCTCTCCTACGAGCAGTACTTC.

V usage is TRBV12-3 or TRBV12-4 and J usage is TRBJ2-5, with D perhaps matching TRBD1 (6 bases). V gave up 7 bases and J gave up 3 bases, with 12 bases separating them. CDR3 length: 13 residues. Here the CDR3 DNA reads TGTGCCAGCACCTGGACAGCTGAAGAGACCCAGTACTTC. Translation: CASTWTAEETQYF.

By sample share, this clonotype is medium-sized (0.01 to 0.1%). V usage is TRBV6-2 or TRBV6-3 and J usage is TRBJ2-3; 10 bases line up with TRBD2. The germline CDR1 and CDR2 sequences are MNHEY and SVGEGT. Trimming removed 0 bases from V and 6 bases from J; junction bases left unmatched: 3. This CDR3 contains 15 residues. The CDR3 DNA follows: TGTGCCAGCAGTTACTCGGCACTAGCGGGGGATACGCAGTATTTT. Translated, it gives CASSYSALAGDTQYF.

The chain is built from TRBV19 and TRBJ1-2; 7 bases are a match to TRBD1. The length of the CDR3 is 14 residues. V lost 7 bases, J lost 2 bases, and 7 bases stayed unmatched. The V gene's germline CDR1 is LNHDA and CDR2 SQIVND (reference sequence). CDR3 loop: CASTSTGRNYGYTF. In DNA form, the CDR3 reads TGTGCCAGTACCTCGACAGGGAGAAACTATGGCTACACCTTC.

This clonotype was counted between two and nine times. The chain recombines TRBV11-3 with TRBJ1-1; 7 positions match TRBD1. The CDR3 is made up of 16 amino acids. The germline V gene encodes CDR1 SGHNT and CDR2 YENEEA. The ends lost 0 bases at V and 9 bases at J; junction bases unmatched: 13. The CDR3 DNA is TGTGCCAGCAGCTTAGACATGAGACAGGGACAATTAAAAGCTTTCTTT. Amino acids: CASSLDMRQGQLKAFF.

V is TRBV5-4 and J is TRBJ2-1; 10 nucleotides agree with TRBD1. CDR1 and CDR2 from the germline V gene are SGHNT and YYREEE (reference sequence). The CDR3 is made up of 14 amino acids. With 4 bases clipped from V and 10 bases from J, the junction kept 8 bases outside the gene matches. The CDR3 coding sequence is TGTGCCAGCAGCGGGGGGACAGGGGAGGGGGAGCAGTTCTTC. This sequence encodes CASSGGTGEGEQFF. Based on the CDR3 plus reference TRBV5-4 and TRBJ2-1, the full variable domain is ETGVTQSPTHLIKTRGQQVTLRCSSQSGHNTVSWYQQALGQGPQFIFQYYREEENGRGNFPPRFSGLQFPNYSSELNVNALELDDSALYLCASSGGTGEGEQFFGPGTRLTVL.

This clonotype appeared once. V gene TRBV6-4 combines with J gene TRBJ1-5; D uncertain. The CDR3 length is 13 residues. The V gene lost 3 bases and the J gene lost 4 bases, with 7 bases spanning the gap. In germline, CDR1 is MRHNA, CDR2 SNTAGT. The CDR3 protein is CASSEDRNQPQHF. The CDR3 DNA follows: TGTGCCAGCAGTGAAGACCGAAATCAGCCCCAGCATTTT.

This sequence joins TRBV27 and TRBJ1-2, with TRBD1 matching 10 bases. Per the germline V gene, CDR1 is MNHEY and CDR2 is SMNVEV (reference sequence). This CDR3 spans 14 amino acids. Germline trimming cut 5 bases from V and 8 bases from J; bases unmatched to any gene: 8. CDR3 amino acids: CASSPTGGAAGYTF. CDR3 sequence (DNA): TGTGCCAGCAGTCCGACAGGGGGCGCGGCGGGCTACACCTTC.

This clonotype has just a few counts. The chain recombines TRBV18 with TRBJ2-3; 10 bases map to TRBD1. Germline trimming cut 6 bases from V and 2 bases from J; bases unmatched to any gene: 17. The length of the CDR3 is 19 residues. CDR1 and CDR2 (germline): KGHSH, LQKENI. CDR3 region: CASSGGTGVLPGTTDTQYF. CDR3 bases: TGTGCCAGCTCGGGAGGGACAGGGGTCCTTCCTGGGACCACAGATACGCAGTATTTT.

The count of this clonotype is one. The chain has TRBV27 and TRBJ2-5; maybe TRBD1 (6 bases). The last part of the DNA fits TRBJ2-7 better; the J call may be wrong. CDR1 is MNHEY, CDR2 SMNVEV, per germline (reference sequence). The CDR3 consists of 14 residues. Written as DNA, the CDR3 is TGTGCCAGCAGTAGGGGGACAAACACCTACGAGCAGTACTTC. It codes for CASSRGTNTYEQYF.

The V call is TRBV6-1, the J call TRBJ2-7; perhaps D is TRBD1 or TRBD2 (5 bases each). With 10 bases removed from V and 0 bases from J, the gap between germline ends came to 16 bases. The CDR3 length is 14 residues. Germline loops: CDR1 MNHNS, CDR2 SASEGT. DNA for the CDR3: TGTGCCATAAGGTGGGCAGGGAGCTCCTACGAGCAGTACTTC. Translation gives CAIRWAGSSYEQYF.

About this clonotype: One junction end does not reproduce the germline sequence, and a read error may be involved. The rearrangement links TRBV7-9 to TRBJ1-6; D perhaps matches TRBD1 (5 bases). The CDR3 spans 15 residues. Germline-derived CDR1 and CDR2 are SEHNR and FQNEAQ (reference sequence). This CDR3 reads CGSSLIGAGQSPLHF. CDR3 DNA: TGTGGCAGCAGCTTAATTGGGGCAGGGCAATCACCCCTCCACTTT.

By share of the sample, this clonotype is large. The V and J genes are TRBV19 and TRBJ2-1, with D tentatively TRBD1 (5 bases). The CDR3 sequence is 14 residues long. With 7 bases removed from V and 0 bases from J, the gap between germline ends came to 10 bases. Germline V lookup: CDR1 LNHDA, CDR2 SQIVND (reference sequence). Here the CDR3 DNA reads TGTGCCAGTATGGGGCCCAGCTCCTACAATGAGCAGTTCTTC. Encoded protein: CASMGPSSYNEQFF.

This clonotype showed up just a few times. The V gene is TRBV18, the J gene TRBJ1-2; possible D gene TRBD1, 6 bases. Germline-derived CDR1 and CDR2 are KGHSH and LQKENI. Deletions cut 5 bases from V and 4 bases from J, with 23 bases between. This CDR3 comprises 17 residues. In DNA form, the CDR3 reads TGTGCCAGCTCATCCCTGCCCTCTCAGGGGAGTAGCTATGGCTACACCTTC. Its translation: CASSSLPSQGSSYGYTF.

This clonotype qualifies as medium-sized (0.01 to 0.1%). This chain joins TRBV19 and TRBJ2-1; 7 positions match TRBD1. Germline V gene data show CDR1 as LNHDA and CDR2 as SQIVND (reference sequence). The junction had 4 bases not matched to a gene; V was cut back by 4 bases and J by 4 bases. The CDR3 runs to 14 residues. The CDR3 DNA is TGTGCCAGTAGTACGGGACAGAAGTACAATGAGCAGTTCTTC. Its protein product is CASSTGQKYNEQFF.

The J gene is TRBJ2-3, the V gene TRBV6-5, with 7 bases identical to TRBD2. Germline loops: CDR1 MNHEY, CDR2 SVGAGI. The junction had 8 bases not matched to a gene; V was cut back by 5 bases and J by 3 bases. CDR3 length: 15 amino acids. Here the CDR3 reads CASSGGGSGTDTQYF. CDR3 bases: TGTGCCAGCAGTGGGGGAGGGAGTGGGACAGATACGCAGTATTTT.

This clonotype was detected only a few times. The chain's CDR3 is CASSIDFIFQHF. CDR3 coding DNA: TGTGCCAGTAGTATAGATTTCATCTTCCAGCATTTT. The chain uses TRBV19 and TRBJ1-5; D remains ambiguous. Germline V CDR1 and CDR2: LNHDA, SQIVND (reference sequence). The CDR3 totals 12 residues. Trimming stripped 0 bases from V and 12 bases from J, with 9 bases between.

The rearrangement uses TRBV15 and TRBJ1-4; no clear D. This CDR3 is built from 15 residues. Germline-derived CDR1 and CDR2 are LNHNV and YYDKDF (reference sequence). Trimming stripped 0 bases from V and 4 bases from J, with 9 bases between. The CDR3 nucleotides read TGTGCCACCAGCAGAGAAGGTAGCCTTAATGAAAAACTGTTTTTT. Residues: CATSREGSLNEKLFF.

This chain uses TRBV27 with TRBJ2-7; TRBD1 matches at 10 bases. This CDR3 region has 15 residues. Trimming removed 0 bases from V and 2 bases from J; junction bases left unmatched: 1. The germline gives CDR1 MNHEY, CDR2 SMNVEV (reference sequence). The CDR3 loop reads CASSLSGQGTYEQYF. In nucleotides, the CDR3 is TGTGCCAGCAGTTTATCGGGACAGGGGACCTACGAGCAGTACTTC.

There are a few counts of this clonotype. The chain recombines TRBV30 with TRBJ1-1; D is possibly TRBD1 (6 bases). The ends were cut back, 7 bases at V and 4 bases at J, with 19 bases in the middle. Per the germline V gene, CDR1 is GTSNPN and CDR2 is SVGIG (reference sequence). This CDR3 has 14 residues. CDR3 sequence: CAFFSLGGGTEAFF. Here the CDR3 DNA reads TGTGCCTTTTTCTCCCTGGGAGGGGGCACTGAAGCTTTCTTT.

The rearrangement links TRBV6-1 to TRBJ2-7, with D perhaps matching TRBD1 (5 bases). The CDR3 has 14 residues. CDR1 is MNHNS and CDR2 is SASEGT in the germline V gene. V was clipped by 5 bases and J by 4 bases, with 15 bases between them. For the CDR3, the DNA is TGTGCCAGCAGTTATCTGGGGCTTGCATACGAGCAGTACTTC. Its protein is CASSYLGLAYEQYF.

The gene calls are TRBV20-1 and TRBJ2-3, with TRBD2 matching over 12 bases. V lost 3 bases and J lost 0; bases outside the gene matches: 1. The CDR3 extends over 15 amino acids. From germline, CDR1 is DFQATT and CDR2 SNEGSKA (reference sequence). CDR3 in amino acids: CSARTSGGSTDTQYF. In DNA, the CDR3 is TGCAGTGCTAGGACTAGCGGGGGTAGCACAGATACGCAGTATTTT.